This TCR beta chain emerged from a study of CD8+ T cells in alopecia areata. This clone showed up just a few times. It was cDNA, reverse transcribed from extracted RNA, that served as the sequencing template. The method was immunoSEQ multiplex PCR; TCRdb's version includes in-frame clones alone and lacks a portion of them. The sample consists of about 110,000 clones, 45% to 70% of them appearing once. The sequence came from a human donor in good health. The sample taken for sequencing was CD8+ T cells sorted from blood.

CDR3 nucleotide sequence: TGCGCCAGCAGCCACCGATCGCGCGTTGAAAAACTGTTTTTT. Amino acids: CASSHRSRVEKLFF. V and J are TRBV4-3 and TRBJ1-4; D uncertain. The CDR3 has 14 amino acids. Germline CDR1 LGHNA, CDR2 YSLEER. V was clipped by 3 bases and J by 7 bases, with 12 bases between them.